These T cell receptor beta chains were read from a single sample in a study of blood T cell repertoires in COVID-19. Some clones are missing from TCRdb's copy, which holds only in-frame ones; the method was immunoSEQ multiplex PCR. This sample has 250,000 to 300,000 clones, with roughly four fifths found just once. Sequencing used PBMCs or T cells enriched from blood (not recorded which). These receptors all come from a middle-aged man who had been exposed to COVID-19. CDR3s include the opening cysteine and the closing phenylalanine or tryptophan. A D gene is named only where the DNA matches it firmly. A row's size may be missing; if present it is once, few, many or a size class.

j_call,d_call,clone_size,v_call,cdr3_nt,cdr3_aa
TRBJ2-1,TRBD2,few,TRBV19,TGTGCCAGTAGGGTAGCGGGCCGCAATGAGCAGTTCTTC,CASRVAGRNEQFF
TRBJ2-1,TRBD2,.,TRBV15,TGTGCCACCAGCAGAGATAGTCCTGGCGGGAGCTCCTACAATGAGCAGTTCTTC,CATSRDSPGGSSYNEQFF
TRBJ2-3,.,few,TRBV19,TGTGCCAGTACCGGGACTTCTAGCACAGATACGCAGTATTTT,CASTGTSSTDTQYF
TRBJ2-7,TRBD2,.,TRBV3-1/TRBV3-2,TGTGCCAGCAGCCAAGGGCTAGCGGGATACCCAAACGAGCAGTACTTC,CASSQGLAGYPNEQYF
TRBJ2-1,TRBD1,once,TRBV12-5,TGTGCTAGTGGTTCTCCGGACAGGGGGGATGTCAATGAGCAGTTCTTC,CASGSPDRGDVNEQFF
TRBJ1-1,.,.,TRBV6-4,TGTGCCAGCAGTGACAGTTTCGGCACTGAAGCTTTCTTT,CASSDSFGTEAFF
TRBJ2-7,.,.,TRBV19,TGTGCCAGTAGTATTGGGCGAAAGGGGGAACCGCCCTACGAGCAGTACTTC,CASSIGRKGEPPYEQYF
TRBJ2-2,.,.,TRBV7-8,TGTGCCAGCAGCTTAGCGCACGGAGGTAGAATCACCGGGGAGCTGTTTTTT,CASSLAHGGRITGELFF
TRBJ1-1,TRBD1,.,TRBV10-2,TGCGCCAGTCAACCGGGACAGGGGCCACCAGCTGAAGCTTTCTTT,CASQPGQGPPAEAFF
TRBJ2-3,.,.,TRBV9,TGTGCCAGCAGCCATCCGGCAGGGTCAGATACGCAGTATTTT,CASSHPAGSDTQYF
TRBJ2-2,.,.,TRBV11-1,TGTGCCAGCACCCGGGTCGGCGGGGAGCTGTTTTTT,CASTRVGGELFF
TRBJ2-2,TRBD2,once,TRBV15,TGTGCCACCAGACTGGACCTGGGACTAGTGATTGGAGCTACTGGCGGGGAGCTGTTTTTT,CATRLDLGLVIGATGGELFF
TRBJ1-2,.,.,TRBV18,TGTGCCAGCTCACCGTTTGACCAAGCGTTCGATGGCTACACCTTC,CASSPFDQAFDGYTF